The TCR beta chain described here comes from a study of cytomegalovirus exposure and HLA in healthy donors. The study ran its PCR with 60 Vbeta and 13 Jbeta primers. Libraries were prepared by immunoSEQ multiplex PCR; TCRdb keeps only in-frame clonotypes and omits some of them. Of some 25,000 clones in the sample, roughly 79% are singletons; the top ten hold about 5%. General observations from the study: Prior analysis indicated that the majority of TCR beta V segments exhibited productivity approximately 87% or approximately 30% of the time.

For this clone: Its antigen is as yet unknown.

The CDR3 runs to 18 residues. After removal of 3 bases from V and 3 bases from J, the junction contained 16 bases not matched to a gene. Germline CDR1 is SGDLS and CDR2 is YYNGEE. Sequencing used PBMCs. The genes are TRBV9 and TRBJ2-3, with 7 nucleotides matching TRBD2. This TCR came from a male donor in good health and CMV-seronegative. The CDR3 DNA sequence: TGTGCCAGCAGCGCCCCCGTATCGATCGCGGGAGATACAGATACGCAGTATTTT. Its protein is CASSAPVSIAGDTDTQYF.